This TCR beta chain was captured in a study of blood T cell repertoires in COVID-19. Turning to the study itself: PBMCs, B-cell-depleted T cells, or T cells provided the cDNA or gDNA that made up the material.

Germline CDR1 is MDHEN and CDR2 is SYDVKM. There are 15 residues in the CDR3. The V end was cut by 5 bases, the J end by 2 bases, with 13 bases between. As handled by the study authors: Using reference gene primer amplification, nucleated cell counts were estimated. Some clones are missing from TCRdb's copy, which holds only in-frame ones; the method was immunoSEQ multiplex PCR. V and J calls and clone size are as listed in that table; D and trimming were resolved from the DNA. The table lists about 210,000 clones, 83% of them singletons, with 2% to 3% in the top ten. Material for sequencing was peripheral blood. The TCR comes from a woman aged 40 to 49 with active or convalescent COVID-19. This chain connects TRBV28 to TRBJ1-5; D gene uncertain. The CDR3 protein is CASSPILNGNQPQHF. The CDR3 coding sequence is TGTGCCAGCAGTCCGATCCTAAATGGCAATCAGCCCCAGCATTTT. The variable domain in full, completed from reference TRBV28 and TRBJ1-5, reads DVKVTQSSRYLVKRTGEKVFLECVQDMDHENMFWYRQDPGLGLRLIYFSYDVKMKEKGDIPEGYSVSREKKERFSLILESASTNQTSMYLCASSPILNGNQPQHFGDGTRLSIL.